What follows are 29 T cell receptor beta chains derived from one specimen sequenced in a study of T-cell memory formation after mild COVID-19. MiXCR, run by TCRdb on the 5' RACE reads, gives a single entry per CDR3 protein. The sample shows approximately 50,000 distinct CDR3 sequences, roughly 12% of them seen only once. Sequencing was performed on PBMCs or a T cell subset sorted from them (not recorded which). The source is a man aged 18 to 35 who had mild COVID-19 (a few samples of this study predate the infection). Cell type and time point are not known.

This clonotype was detected many times. V usage is TRBV20-1 and J usage is TRBJ2-1; tentatively, D is TRBD2 (5 bases). This CDR3 is 13 amino acids long. V gave up 3 bases and J gave up 8 bases, with 14 bases separating them. The V gene's germline CDR1 is DFQATT and CDR2 SNEGSKA (reference sequence). CDR3 residues: CSARSPGSDEQFF. CDR3 sequence (DNA): TGCAGTGCTAGGTCTCCGGGTAGCGATGAGCAGTTCTTC.

This chain joins TRBV6-2 or TRBV6-3 and TRBJ2-5; 7 bases line up with TRBD1. The CDR3 runs to 12 residues. Per germline, CDR1 MNHEY and CDR2 SVGEGT. V was clipped by 7 bases and J by 7 bases; unmatched bases: 6. The CDR3 DNA is TGTGCCAGCAAACGGGACAGCGGGACCCAGTACTTC. It specifies CASKRDSGTQYF.

This chain connects TRBV6-2 or TRBV6-3 to TRBJ2-7; D unresolved. The CDR3 consists of 12 residues. Trimming took off 4 bases at V and 1 base at J, with 5 bases between the two ends. CDR1 MNHEY and CDR2 SVGEGT come from the germline V gene. Here the CDR3 DNA reads TGTGCCAGCAGTTTTACATCCTACGAGCAGTACTTC. This translates into CASSFTSYEQYF.

V and J are TRBV2 and TRBJ1-2; D is unclear. V lost 3 bases, J lost 3 bases, and 14 bases lay in between. Germline V gives CDR1 SNHLY, CDR2 FYNNEI. This CDR3 contains 15 residues. CDR3 nucleotide sequence: TGTGCCAGCAGTGACTTGGAGGGTTGGGACTATGGCTACACCTTC. It codes for CASSDLEGWDYGYTF.

This chain connects TRBV20-1 to TRBJ2-2; no reliable D call. The CDR3 totals 13 residues. V was shortened by 5 bases and J by 7 bases, with 14 bases between the two germline ends. Germline CDR1 DFQATT, CDR2 SNEGSKA (reference sequence). CDR3 in DNA: TGCAGTGCTCAAGGGCTTGGTAACGGGGAGCTGTTTTTT. Translated: CSAQGLGNGELFF.

This clonotype was seen many times. The chain recombines TRBV7-2 with TRBJ1-6, with a possible D match to TRBD1 (5 bases). The germline V gene encodes CDR1 SGHTA and CDR2 FQGNSA. The CDR3 covers 15 residues. V shed 5 bases and J shed 5 bases, with 13 bases lying between them. CDR3 nucleotides: TGTGCCAGCAGCCGATCTGGGACGGATAATTCACCCCTCCACTTT. Translated: CASSRSGTDNSPLHF.

The DNA of the CDR3 is TGCGCCAGCAGCCAAGATTGGGAGCTGTTTTTT. Protein product: CASSQDWELFF. This sequence joins TRBV4-1 and TRBJ2-2; unclear D gene. From germline, CDR1 is MGHRA and CDR2 YSYEKL. Trimming left V 0 bases short and J 9 bases short, with 2 bases between. The length of the CDR3 is 11 residues.

This clonotype was observed a few times. The rearrangement links TRBV5-1 to TRBJ2-1; D perhaps matches TRBD2 (5 bases). V lost 2 bases and J 5 bases, leaving 11 bases between the germline ends. Germline assignment: CDR1 SGHRS and CDR2 YFSETQ. The CDR3 contains 14 residues. This chain's CDR3 is CASSLRTENNEQFF. CDR3 coding DNA: TGCGCCAGCAGCTTAAGGACTGAGAACAATGAGCAGTTCTTC.

The J gene is TRBJ1-6, the V gene TRBV6-6, with D hard to call. Between the trimmed V and J ends, which lost 2 bases and 9 bases, there was a span of 14 bases. The CDR3 covers 15 residues. The germline V gene encodes CDR1 MNHNY and CDR2 SVGAGI (reference sequence). CDR3 amino acids: CASSYNDPGSSPLHF. The CDR3 DNA reads as TGTGCCAGCAGTTACAATGATCCAGGCTCTTCACCCCTCCACTTT.

This clonotype has more than one count but fewer than ten. The chain links TRBV19 to TRBJ2-2; D possibly corresponds to TRBD2 (5 bases). V was clipped by 7 bases and J by 1 base, with 13 bases between them. The CDR3 has 15 amino acids. Germline assignment: CDR1 LNHDA and CDR2 SQIVND (reference sequence). The CDR3 DNA sequence: TGTGCCAGTAACGGGGTGAACCTGAACACCGGGGAGCTGTTTTTT. Protein product: CASNGVNLNTGELFF.

A few counts support this clonotype. The gene calls are TRBV6-6 and TRBJ1-1; possibly TRBD1 for D (5 bases). V was clipped by 5 bases and J by 8 bases, with 21 bases between them. Per the germline V gene, CDR1 is MNHNY and CDR2 is SVGAGI (reference sequence). The CDR3 is 15 residues long. As DNA, the CDR3 is TGTGCCAGCAGTGACCCCGCGGGGGACTCGACAGAAGCTTTCTTT. The encoded protein is CASSDPAGDSTEAFF.

Ten or more counts support this clonotype. The J gene is TRBJ1-6, the V gene TRBV7-9; D gene ambiguous. Trimming cost V 1 base and J 4 bases, with 5 bases left between them. CDR3 length: 14 amino acids. Germline lookup yields CDR1 SEHNR and CDR2 FQNEAQ (reference sequence). CDR3 sequence reads: CASSLEQYNSPLHF. As DNA, the CDR3 is TGTGCCAGCAGCTTAGAACAATATAATTCACCCCTCCACTTT.

This chain links TRBV4-3 with TRBJ2-3, with 8 bases aligning to TRBD2. J lost 6 bases, V lost 2 bases, and 10 bases had no gene match. The CDR3 runs to 16 residues. Per germline, CDR1 LGHNA and CDR2 YSLEER. The DNA for the CDR3 is TGCGCCAGCAGCCAATCCCTTCCGGCTAGCGGGGATACGCAGTATTTT. It specifies CASSQSLPASGDTQYF.

This clonotype was recorded a few times. The chain carries TRBV5-1 and TRBJ2-1; D may be TRBD1 (7 bases). The germline V and J ends were trimmed by 6 bases and 7 bases, with 20 bases remaining between them. Germline values: CDR1 SGHRS, CDR2 YFSETQ. The CDR3 runs to 15 residues. As DNA, the CDR3 is TGCGCCAGCACCAGGGGGGACTGGGCCGGTAATGAGCAGTTCTTC. It codes for CASTRGDWAGNEQFF.

In its sample, this clonotype was seen many times. The rearrangement joins TRBV7-8 to TRBJ2-7, with D perhaps TRBD2 (6 bases). The CDR3 loop spans 16 amino acids. Germline CDR1 is SGHVS and CDR2 is FQNEAQ. V lost 3 bases and J 2 bases, leaving 17 bases between the germline ends. CDR3 bases: TGTGCCAGCAGCTTCGGCCGGGACTTCGTCCCCTACGAGCAGTACGTC. Translating it yields CASSFGRDFVPYEQYV.

This clonotype was detected only a few times. The CDR3 region has the DNA TGTGCCAGCAGCTCCGGACTAGCTCCGGAGACCCAGTACTTC. Translation: CASSSGLAPETQYF. This chain joins TRBV7-2 and TRBJ2-5, with 8 bases lining up with TRBD2. The CDR3 is 14 residues long. Germline values: CDR1 SGHTA, CDR2 FQGNSA. Trimming cost V 4 bases and J 5 bases; bases outside gene matches: 6. The variable domain in full, completed from reference TRBV7-2 and TRBJ2-5, reads GAGVSQSPSNKVTEKGKDVELRCDPISGHTALYWYRQSLGQGLEFLIYFQGNSAPDKSGLPSDRFSAERTGGSVSTLTIQRTQQEDSAVYLCASSSGLAPETQYFGPGTRLLVL.

On this clonotype: This could be a read error, since a much larger clone is one nucleotide away. The V and J genes are TRBV13 and TRBJ2-3; possibly TRBD2 for D (7 bases). The V end lost 10 bases, the J end lost 7 bases, and 21 bases lay between the germline ends. CDR1 is PRHDT and CDR2 is FYEKMQ in the germline V gene (reference sequence). The CDR3 has 14 residues. The CDR3, as DNA: TGTGCCACTGAAGGGGGGGCGCATCCATATACGCAGTATTTT. Its translation: CATEGGAHPYTQYF.

This clonotype was recorded a few times. J is TRBJ1-1 and V is TRBV30, with unresolved D. Trimming pared 4 bases from V and 2 bases from J, leaving 8 bases between. This CDR3 comprises 12 residues. Looked up from germline, CDR1 is GTSNPN and CDR2 is SVGIG (reference sequence). CDR3 coding DNA: TGTGCCTGGACTATCGTTAACACTGAAGCTTTCTTT. Its protein product is CAWTIVNTEAFF.

This clonotype was found a few times. The gene calls are TRBV6-5 and TRBJ1-5; the D gene is possibly TRBD1 (6 bases). Germline V lookup: CDR1 MNHEY, CDR2 SVGAGI. The CDR3 runs to 12 residues. V lost 6 bases, J lost 5 bases, and 8 bases lay in between. CDR3 nucleotide sequence: TGTGCCAGCAGGAGGGGGGATCAGCCCCAGCATTTT. Its translation is CASRRGDQPQHF.

This clonotype came up a few times. This chain connects TRBV4-1 to TRBJ2-6; D is undetermined. V was clipped by 4 bases and J by 0 bases, with 7 bases between them. Germline V gene lookup returns CDR1 MGHRA and CDR2 YSYEKL. The CDR3 runs 15 residues. CDR3 in amino acids: CASSPAYSGANVLTF. CDR3 DNA: TGCGCCAGCAGCCCCGCCTACTCTGGGGCCAACGTCCTGACTTTC.

This clonotype came up many times. The chain joins TRBV6-6 to TRBJ2-5; no clear D gene. CDR3 length: 12 residues. Trimming cost V 5 bases and J 5 bases, with 9 bases left between them. Germline V CDR1 and CDR2: MNHNY, SVGAGI (reference sequence). The CDR3 is CASSRTIETQYF. The CDR3, as DNA: TGTGCCAGCAGTAGGACCATCGAGACCCAGTACTTC.

This clonotype was counted a few times. The chain recombines TRBV6-5 with TRBJ1-5, with TRBD1 matching 7 bases. CDR3 length: 16 amino acids. CDR1 MNHEY and CDR2 SVGAGI come from the germline V gene. The J segment lost 2 bases and the V segment lost 10 bases, leaving 14 bases of the junction unmatched. The CDR3 reads CATNPRGNRGNQPQHF. For the CDR3, the DNA is TGTGCCACGAATCCCAGGGGGAATAGGGGCAATCAGCCCCAGCATTTT.

Ten or more counts support this clonotype. The chain combines TRBV5-1 with TRBJ2-7; no firm D call. Germline CDR1 reads SGHRS; CDR2 reads YFSETQ. V gave up 7 bases and J gave up 0 bases, with 14 bases separating them. CDR3 size: 14 residues. CDR3 DNA: TGCGCCAGCTGTCCATCCGACTCCTCCTACGAGCAGTACTTC. This translates into CASCPSDSSYEQYF.

The sample holds a few counts of this clonotype. The chain carries TRBV4-1 and TRBJ2-3, with D maybe TRBD1 (5 bases). The germline CDR1 and CDR2 sequences are MGHRA and YSYEKL. CDR3 size: 16 residues. V was clipped by 4 bases and J by 4 bases, with 18 bases between them. The CDR3, as DNA: TGCGCCAGCAGCCGAAGCTCAAGGGGTAGGGCAGATACGCAGTATTTT. Its translation: CASSRSSRGRADTQYF.

This clonotype was counted a few times. This rearrangement joins TRBV18 to TRBJ1-2, with TRBD1 matching 8 bases. The CDR3 totals 16 residues. Germline lookup yields CDR1 KGHSH and CDR2 LQKENI. V dropped 1 base and J dropped 7; count of bases not matched to a gene: 11. Written as DNA, the CDR3 is TGTGCCAGCTCACCACGGGACAGGAACAATGTCCTTGGCTACACCTTC. Translating it yields CASSPRDRNNVLGYTF.

This CDR3 is CASSAISGTGNTIYF. Here the CDR3 DNA reads TGTGCCAGCAGCGCCATTTCCGGGACTGGAAACACCATATATTTT. The chain carries TRBV9 and TRBJ1-3; D unresolved. The CDR3 loop spans 15 amino acids. Trimming shortened V by 3 bases and J by 2 bases, and 12 bases separated the two germline ends. From germline, CDR1 is SGDLS and CDR2 YYNGEE.

This rearrangement joins TRBV4-2 to TRBJ2-3, with 16 nucleotides matching TRBD2. Germline CDR1 LGHNA, CDR2 YNFKEQ. V lost 4 bases and J lost 0; bases outside the gene matches: 4. This CDR3 has 18 residues. The CDR3 spells CASSPPGLAGGSTDTQYF. CDR3 coding DNA: TGTGCCAGCAGCCCTCCGGGACTAGCGGGGGGGAGCACAGATACGCAGTATTTT.

This clonotype was counted between two and nine times. The rearrangement uses TRBV10-3 and TRBJ1-1, with a weak D call TRBD1 (5 bases). CDR3 size: 16 residues. The V and J ends lost 6 bases and 3 bases respectively, with 20 bases between them. CDR1 and CDR2 from the germline V gene are ENHRY and SYGVKD. CDR3 sequence (DNA): TGTGCCATCAGAGGATCTGCAGGGAAAGCGGACACTGAAGCTTTCTTT. This gives the protein CAIRGSAGKADTEAFF.

A few counts support this clonotype. The chain employs TRBV15 and TRBJ2-7; TRBD1 or TRBD2 may be the D gene (5 bases each). Germline V lookup: CDR1 LNHNV, CDR2 YYDKDF (reference sequence). Between the trimmed V and J ends, which lost 1 base and 2 bases, there was a span of 9 bases. CDR3 size: 14 residues. CDR3: CATSRAPGPYEQYF. The CDR3 DNA sequence: TGTGCCACCAGCAGAGCCCCGGGGCCCTACGAGCAGTACTTC.